These 7 T cell receptor beta chains originate from one sample sequenced in a study of shared clonotypes between healthy human individuals. Repertoires were generated with immunoSEQ multiplex PCR, while TCRdb's copy carries only in-frame clones and drops some. The data hold about 1.1 million clones, with about 80% observed a single time. Sequencing input: memory CD4+ T cells from PBMCs. Subset meaning: CD45RA-negative fraction. Source of these receptors: a man aged 18 to 35 in good health. Some clones in this sample may be carry-over from other donors' samples.

This chain joins TRBV7-3 and TRBJ2-2, with 7 bases that match TRBD1. In germline, CDR1 is SGHTA, CDR2 FQGTGA. The CDR3 spans 15 residues. Losses at the gene ends were 5 bases for V and 6 bases for J; bases not matched to a gene: 9. The CDR3 here is CASSESNRGAGELFF. The CDR3 coding sequence is TGTGCCAGCAGCGAATCTAACAGGGGAGCCGGGGAGCTGTTTTTT.

The chain recombines TRBV18 with TRBJ1-5; D remains ambiguous. The germline V and J ends were trimmed by 5 bases and 0 bases, with 8 bases remaining between them. CDR3 length: 14 residues. Germline lookup yields CDR1 KGHSH and CDR2 LQKENI. CDR3 coding DNA: TGTGCCAGCTCATTGGCGCATAGCAATCAGCCCCAGCATTTT. This sequence encodes CASSLAHSNQPQHF.

This clone was observed a handful of times. The chain has TRBV5-1 and TRBJ2-1; tentative D call: TRBD2 (6 bases). The CDR3 has 16 amino acids. V was shortened by 1 base and J by 0 bases, with 11 bases between the two germline ends. Germline CDR1 and CDR2: SGHRS and YFSETQ. The CDR3 nucleotides read TGCGCCAGCAGCTTGACAGCGGGCAGCTCCTACAATGAGCAGTTCTTC. It is translated as CASSLTAGSSYNEQFF.

This clone was detected only once. J is TRBJ2-7 and V is TRBV18; D is unresolved. Deletions cut 1 base from V and 4 bases from J, with 8 bases between. The CDR3 extends over 13 amino acids. The germline V gene encodes CDR1 KGHSH and CDR2 LQKENI. The CDR3 is CASSPRSEYEQYF. The CDR3 DNA reads TGTGCCAGCTCACCACGGTCGGAGTACGAGCAGTACTTC.

The chain carries TRBV4-2 and TRBJ2-3; no clear D. V gave up 1 base and J gave up 2 bases, with 7 bases separating them. CDR1 is LGHNA and CDR2 is YNFKEQ in the germline V gene. The CDR3 totals 14 residues. The chain's CDR3 is CASSQGPVTDTQYF. The CDR3, as DNA: TGTGCCAGCAGCCAAGGCCCGGTCACAGATACGCAGTATTTT.

There are a few counts of this clone. V usage is TRBV14 and J usage is TRBJ1-1, with 7 bases aligning to TRBD1. The junction had 6 bases not matched to a gene; V was cut back by 3 bases and J by 11 bases. Germline V CDR1 and CDR2: SGHDN, FVKESK. There are 12 residues in the CDR3. CDR3 in DNA: TGTGCCAGCAGCCATGAGGGGGCGCGGGCTTTCTTT. Amino acids: CASSHEGARAFF.

The rearrangement uses TRBV5-1 and TRBJ2-1; TRBD1 is a possible D gene (6 bases). Per germline, CDR1 SGHRS and CDR2 YFSETQ. The CDR3 spans 15 residues. Deletions cut 1 base from V and 7 bases from J, with 15 bases between. CDR3 protein: CASSLWAGVRNEQFF. The CDR3 nucleotides are TGCGCCAGCAGCTTGTGGGCAGGGGTCAGGAATGAGCAGTTCTTC.